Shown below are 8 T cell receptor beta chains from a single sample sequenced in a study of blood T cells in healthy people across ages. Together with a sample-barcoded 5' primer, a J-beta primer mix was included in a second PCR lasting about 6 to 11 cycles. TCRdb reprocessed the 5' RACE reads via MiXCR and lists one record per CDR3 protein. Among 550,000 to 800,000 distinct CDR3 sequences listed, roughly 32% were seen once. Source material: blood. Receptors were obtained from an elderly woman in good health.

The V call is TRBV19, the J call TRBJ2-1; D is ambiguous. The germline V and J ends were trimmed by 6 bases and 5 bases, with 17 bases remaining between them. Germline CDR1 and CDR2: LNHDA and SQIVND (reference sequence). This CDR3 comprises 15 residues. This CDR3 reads CASSPPTGPHNEQFF. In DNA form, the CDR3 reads TGTGCCAGTAGCCCGCCCACGGGCCCCCACAATGAGCAGTTCTTC. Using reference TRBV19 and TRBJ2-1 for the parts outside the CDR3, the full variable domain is DGGITQSPKYLFRKEGQNVTLSCEQNLNHDAMYWYRQDPGQGLRLIYYSQIVNDFQKGDIAEGYSVSREKKESFPLTVTSAQKNPTAFYLCASSPPTGPHNEQFFGPGTRLTVL.

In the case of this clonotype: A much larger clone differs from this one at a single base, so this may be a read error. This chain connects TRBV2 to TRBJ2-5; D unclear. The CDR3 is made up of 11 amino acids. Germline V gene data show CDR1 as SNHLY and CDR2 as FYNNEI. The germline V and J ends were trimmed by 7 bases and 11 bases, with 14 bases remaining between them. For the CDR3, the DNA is TGTGCCAGCATGGTAGACAATGAGCAGTACTTC. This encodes CASMVDNEQYF. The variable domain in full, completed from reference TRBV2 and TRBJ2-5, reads EPEVTQTPSHQVTQMGQEVILRCVPISNHLYFYWYRQILGQKVEFLVSFYNNEISEKSEIFDDQFSVERPDGSNFTLKIRSTKLEDSAMYFCASMVDNEQYFGPGTRLLVL.

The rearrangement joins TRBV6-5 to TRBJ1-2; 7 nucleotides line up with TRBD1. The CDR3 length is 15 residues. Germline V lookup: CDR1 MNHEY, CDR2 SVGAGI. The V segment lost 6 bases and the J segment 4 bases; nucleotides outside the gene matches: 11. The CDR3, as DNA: TGTGCCAGCAGCCCCACGACAGGGTTCTTCTATGGCTACACCTTC. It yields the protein CASSPTTGFFYGYTF.

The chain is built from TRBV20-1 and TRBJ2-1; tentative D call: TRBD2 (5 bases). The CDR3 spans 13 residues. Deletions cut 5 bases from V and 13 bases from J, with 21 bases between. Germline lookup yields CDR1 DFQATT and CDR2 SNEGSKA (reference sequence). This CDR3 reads CSAEYRGEETQFF. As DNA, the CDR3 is TGCAGTGCTGAATATCGGGGTGAAGAGACCCAGTTCTTC.

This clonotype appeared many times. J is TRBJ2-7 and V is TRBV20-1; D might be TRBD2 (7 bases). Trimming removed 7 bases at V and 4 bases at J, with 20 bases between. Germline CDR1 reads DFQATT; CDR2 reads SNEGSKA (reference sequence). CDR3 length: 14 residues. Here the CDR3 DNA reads TGCAGTGTGGGTGGGGGGGCAAAATTGTACGAGCAGTACTTC. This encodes CSVGGGAKLYEQYF.

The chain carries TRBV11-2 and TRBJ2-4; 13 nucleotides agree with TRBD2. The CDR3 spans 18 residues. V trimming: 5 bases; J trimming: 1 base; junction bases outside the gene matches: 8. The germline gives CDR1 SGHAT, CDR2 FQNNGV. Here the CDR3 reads CASSKTSGGALAKNIQYF. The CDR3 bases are TGTGCCAGCAGCAAAACTAGCGGGGGGGCGTTGGCCAAAAACATTCAGTACTTC.

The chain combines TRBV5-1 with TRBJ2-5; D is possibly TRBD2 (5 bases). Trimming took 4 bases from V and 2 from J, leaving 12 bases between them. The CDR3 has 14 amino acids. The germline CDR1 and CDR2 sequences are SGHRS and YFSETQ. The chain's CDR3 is CASSPSDLQETQYF. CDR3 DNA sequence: TGCGCCAGCAGCCCGTCGGACTTACAAGAGACCCAGTACTTC. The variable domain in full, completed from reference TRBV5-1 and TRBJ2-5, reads KAGVTQTPRYLIKTRGQQVTLSCSPISGHRSVSWYQQTPGQGLQFLFEYFSETQRNKGNFPGRFSGRQFSNSRSEMNVSTLELGDSALYLCASSPSDLQETQYFGPGTRLLVL.

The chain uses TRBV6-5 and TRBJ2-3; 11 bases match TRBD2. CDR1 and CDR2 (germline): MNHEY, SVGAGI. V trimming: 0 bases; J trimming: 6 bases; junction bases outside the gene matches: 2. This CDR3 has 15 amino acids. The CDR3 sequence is CASSYSTSGSDTQYF. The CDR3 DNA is TGTGCCAGCAGTTACTCAACTAGCGGGAGTGATACGCAGTATTTT.